A selection of T cell receptor beta chains follows, all from one sample in a study of blood T cell repertoires in COVID-19. Clones were read by immunoSEQ multiplex PCR, and TCRdb kept only the in-frame ones, dropping some. The table has about 130,000 clones, approximately 84% seen once; the top ten hold 17%. Sample: peripheral blood. These receptors all come from an elderly woman with acute or convalescent COVID-19. Both conserved end residues are part of each CDR3. D genes are given only for firm matches. A row's size may be missing; if present it is once, few, many or a size class.

TRBJ2-3,-,TRBD2,TRBV5-5,TGTGCCAGCAGCTCCAGTCCTAGCGGGAGCACAGATACGCAGTATTTT,CASSSSPSGSTDTQYF
TRBJ1-2,-,TRBD1,TRBV4-1,TGCGCCAGCAGCCAAACAGGGGGCGCTAACTATGGCTACACCTTC,CASSQTGGANYGYTF
TRBJ2-5,-,-,TRBV18,TGTGCCAGCTCACCACCCCACGGGGGGCGTAAAGAGACCCAGTACTTC,CASSPPHGGRKETQYF
TRBJ2-7,-,TRBD2,TRBV15,TGTGCCACCAGCTTTTGGACTAGCGGCCTGGAGCAGTACTTC,CATSFWTSGLEQYF
TRBJ2-2,-,-,TRBV5-1,TGCGCCAGCAGCTTAGGTACTACCACCGGGGAGCTGTTTTTT,CASSLGTTTGELFF
TRBJ2-5,-,-,TRBV6-2/TRBV6-3,TGTGCCAGCAGTACCGACAGGCCCGCCCAAGAGACCCAGTACTTC,CASSTDRPAQETQYF
TRBJ2-3,many,TRBD2,TRBV4-2,TGTGCCAGCACCCAGGCGGGGCTAGCGGGGCTGGGAGTTGATACGCAGTATTTT,CASTQAGLAGLGVDTQYF
TRBJ1-2,-,-,TRBV5-5,TGTGCCAGCAGAACAACCGGGACTAACTATGGCTACACCTTC,CASRTTGTNYGYTF
TRBJ2-1,-,TRBD2,TRBV9,TGTGCCAGCAGCGTAGGGCTAGCGGGGGGGAATGAGCAGTTCTTC,CASSVGLAGGNEQFF
TRBJ2-7,-,-,TRBV18,TGTGCCAGCTCACCGCGGGGACGCTCCTACGAGCAGTACTTC,CASSPRGRSYEQYF
TRBJ1-1,-,-,TRBV5-5,TGTGCCAGCAGCTTGGTGGGAGGGAACACTGAAGCTTTCTTT,CASSLVGGNTEAFF
TRBJ1-4,-,-,TRBV7-9,TGTGCCAGCAGCCGTCAAACAGGGTTGGGTGAAAAACTGTTTTTT,CASSRQTGLGEKLFF
TRBJ1-4,-,TRBD1,TRBV14,TGTGCCAGCAGCCCGACAGGGGTGGGTGAAAAACTGTTTTTT,CASSPTGVGEKLFF
TRBJ2-5,-,TRBD2,TRBV9,TGTGCCAGCAGCGTAGGAGCAGCGGGGGCCTTCCAAGAGACCCAGTACTTC,CASSVGAAGAFQETQYF
TRBJ1-1,-,-,TRBV10-1,TGCGCCAGCTCCGCCGGGGGTGGGAACACTGAAGCTTTCTTT,CASSAGGGNTEAFF
TRBJ2-5,-,TRBD2,TRBV5-4,TGTGCCAGCAGCTGGGGCCTTCGGGGGGGCCAAGAGACCCAGTACTTC,CASSWGLRGGQETQYF
TRBJ1-4,-,-,TRBV2,TGTGCCAGCAGGAGCAACCTTCCTGGGGCGTCCAATTTT,CASRSNLPGASNF
TRBJ1-6,few,TRBD1,TRBV18,TGTGCCAGCTCACCCGGACAGGTCGGATCACCCCTCCACTTT,CASSPGQVGSPLHF
TRBJ2-7,-,-,TRBV10-3,TGTGCCATCAGTGAAGCGGACTACGAGCAGTACTTC,CAISEADYEQYF
TRBJ2-2,-,-,TRBV10-1,TGCGCCAGCAGTGGTGAGGGCTACACCGGGGAGCTGTTTTTT,CASSGEGYTGELFF
TRBJ2-3,-,TRBD2,TRBV4-2,TGTGCCAGCAGCCAAGTGGTAGGGAGCGGGGGGGATACGCAGTATTTT,CASSQVVGSGGDTQYF
TRBJ1-2,once,TRBD1,TRBV5-1,TGCGCCAGCAGCCCCCAGGGGCAGGGGGCGATAGACTATGGCTACACCTTC,CASSPQGQGAIDYGYTF
TRBJ1-5,-,-,TRBV5-8,TGTGCCAGCAGCTTGGCCACTGGGCATAGCAATCAGCCCCAGCATTTT,CASSLATGHSNQPQHF
TRBJ2-7,-,TRBD2,TRBV7-2,TGTGCCAGCAGCCCCAACCCAGGCGGGAGTGGGGAGCAGTACTTC,CASSPNPGGSGEQYF
TRBJ2-3,-,TRBD2,TRBV19,TGTGCCAGTGGTAGCGGGTTCCCAGATACGCAGTATTTT,CASGSGFPDTQYF
TRBJ1-1,-,-,TRBV6-1,TGTGCCAGCAGTGAAAGGGCGCGGGGCACTGAAGCTTTCTTT,CASSERARGTEAFF